The present TCR beta chain was sequenced within a study of cytomegalovirus exposure and HLA in healthy donors (dated by TCRdb to the late 2010s). For context, the study as a whole: The 500 to 800 repertoires of the first cohort and the 95 to 150 validation repertoires were produced on the same platform, according to a later analysis. The study aimed to test whether cataloging public T cell receptors could reveal signatures of past pathogen exposure. Along with the roughly 700-subject first cohort, a separate validation cohort of about 110 different subjects was used. To predict cytomegalovirus infection status, the study brought together high-throughput TCR immunosequencing, statistical association of individual TCRs with disease status, and machine learning. Here is what the overall study found, with its caveats: According to the authors, the approach could potentially be generalized to other disease states and immunological phenotypes. Subsequent analysis determined that TCRs grouped into clusters in the first cohort also showed a tendency toward co-occurrence across the 90 to 150 validation repertoires, and approximately 94% of cluster scores exceeded 0. Across donors, most TCR sequences were observed very rarely, whereas some public TCRs were present in many individuals. The classifier was reported to diagnose cytomegalovirus status with high specificity and sensitivity in both the original cohort and the validation cohort. In vitro tests confirmed that a few of the cytomegalovirus-associated TCR beta chains recognize cytomegalovirus antigens. A later analysis had no HLA typing for the validation cohort, so co-occurrence there was scored across all 130 or so repertoires. The study gave a list of 150 to 200 TCR beta chains associated with cytomegalovirus.

From a lookup of the germline V gene (reference sequence), CDR1 and CDR2 are SEHNR and FQNEAQ. V drops 5 bases and J drops 1 base, leaving 14 bases in between. From the cysteine through the phenylalanine, the CDR3 covers 15 amino acids. Of the read, only the CDR3 DNA is kept; its 45 bases are in frame from base 1. The library relied on the immunoSEQ multiplex PCR assay. The source study handled its data this way. To diagnose cytomegalovirus status from the catalog of TCR beta chain sequences, a statistical classification framework was built. TCRdb re-hosts the immuneACCESS table, in-frame sequences only. Its copies lack some clones; in the studies checked, an unresolved V gene accounts for under half of them, and the cause for the rest is not known. The DNA was the basis for D and trimming; V, J and clone size are from that table. The sample table records some 250,000 clones; 90% of these occur just once. In total, the top ten clones hold more than 0.35% of the sample.

Separate from the approximately 700-subject first cohort, the validation cohort of roughly 120 subjects was the group to which the donors belonged. With regard to this clone: Its antigen target is currently unknown. Per-nucleotide qualities are absent, and no much larger clonotype sits a single base away.

In this chain, TRBV7-9 is recombined with TRBJ1-1, and the D gene may be TRBD1, 5 bases matching. This TCR was recovered from a woman aged 18 to 35 in good health and CMV-seronegative. Sequenced material: PBMCs. For the CDR3, the sequence is CASSPWGNSNTEAFF. The sequenced DNA is TGTGCCAGCAGCCCATGGGGCAACTCGAACACTGAAGCTTTCTTT.